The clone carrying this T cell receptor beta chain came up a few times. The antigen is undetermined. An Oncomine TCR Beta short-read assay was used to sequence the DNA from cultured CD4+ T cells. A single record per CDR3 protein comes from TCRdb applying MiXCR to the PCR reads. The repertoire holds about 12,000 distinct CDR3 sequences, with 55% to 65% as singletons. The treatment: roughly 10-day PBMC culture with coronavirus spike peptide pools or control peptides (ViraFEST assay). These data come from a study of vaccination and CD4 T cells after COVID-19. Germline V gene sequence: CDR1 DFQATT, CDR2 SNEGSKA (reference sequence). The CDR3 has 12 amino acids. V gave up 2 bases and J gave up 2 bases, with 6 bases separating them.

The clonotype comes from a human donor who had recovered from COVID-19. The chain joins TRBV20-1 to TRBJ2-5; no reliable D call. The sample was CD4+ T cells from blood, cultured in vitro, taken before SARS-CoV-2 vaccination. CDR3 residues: CSARLVQETQYF. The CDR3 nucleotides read TGCAGTGCTAGATTGGTTCAAGAGACCCAGTACTTC.